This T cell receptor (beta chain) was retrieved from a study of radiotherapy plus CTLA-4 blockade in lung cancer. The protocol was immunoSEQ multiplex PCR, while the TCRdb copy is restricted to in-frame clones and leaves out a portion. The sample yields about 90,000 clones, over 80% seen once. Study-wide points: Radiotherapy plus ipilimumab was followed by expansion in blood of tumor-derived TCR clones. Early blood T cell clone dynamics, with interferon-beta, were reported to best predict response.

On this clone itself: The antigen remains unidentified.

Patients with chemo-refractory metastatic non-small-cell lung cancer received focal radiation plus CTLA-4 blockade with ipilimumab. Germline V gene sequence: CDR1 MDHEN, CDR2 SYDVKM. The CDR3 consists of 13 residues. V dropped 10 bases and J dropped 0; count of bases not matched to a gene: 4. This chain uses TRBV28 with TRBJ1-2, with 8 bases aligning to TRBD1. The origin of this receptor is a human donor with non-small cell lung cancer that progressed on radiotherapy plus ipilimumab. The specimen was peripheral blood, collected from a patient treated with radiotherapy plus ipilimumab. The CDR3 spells CATWTGTNYGYTF. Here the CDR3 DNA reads TGTGCCACCTGGACAGGGACTAACTATGGCTACACCTTC.